This T cell receptor beta chain was captured in a study of cytomegalovirus exposure and HLA in healthy donors. PCR primers comprised 60 Vbeta and 13 Jbeta primers. Only in-frame clones appear in the TCRdb table, and some are missing; sequencing was by immunoSEQ multiplex PCR. The sample holds approximately 150,000 clones, roughly 80% seen once. Between the trimmed V and J ends, which lost 5 bases and 0 bases, there was a span of 13 bases. The CDR3 has 15 amino acids. Germline V gives CDR1 PRHDT, CDR2 FYEKMQ (reference sequence). The V and J genes are TRBV13 and TRBJ1-1; possible D gene TRBD1, 5 bases. Sequencing used PBMCs. The receptor was isolated from a man aged 18 to 29 in good health and CMV-seropositive. CDR3 bases: TGTGCCAGCAGCCCTAGACAGCGAATGAACACTGAAGCTTTCTTT. It translates to CASSPRQRMNTEAFF. Variable domain in full (rest from reference TRBV13 and TRBJ1-1): AAGVIQSPRHLIKEKRETATLKCYPIPRHDTVYWYQQGPGQDPQFLISFYEKMQSDKGSIPDRFSAQQFSDYHSELNMSSLELGDSALYFCASSPRQRMNTEAFFGQGTRLTVV.